This passage covers 19 T cell receptor beta chains from one sample sequenced in a study of radiation and T cells in renal cell carcinoma. The method was immunoSEQ multiplex PCR; TCRdb's version includes in-frame clones alone and lacks a portion of them. The repertoire holds over 60,000 clones, with roughly 85% as singletons. Time point meaning: blood 4 weeks post-SBRT, at nephrectomy. Indicated treatment: 15 Gy SBRT to primary tumor, nephrectomy 4 weeks later. This specimen consisted of blood, obtained from a patient whose treatment included radiotherapy and nephrectomy. Receptors originate from a woman aged 60-70 years with renal cell carcinoma.

This clone was recorded a few times. The V gene is TRBV10-3, the J gene TRBJ1-6; tentatively, D is TRBD1 (5 bases). Germline V gene lookup returns CDR1 ENHRY and CDR2 SYGVKD. The CDR3 has 13 residues. V was cut by 6 bases and J by 9 bases, with 12 bases left in between. The CDR3 sequence: CAIRDDSISPLHF. DNA for the CDR3: TGTGCCATCAGGGATGACAGTATTTCACCCCTCCACTTT.

This sequence joins TRBV5-1 and TRBJ2-1, with 14 positions matching TRBD2. Trimming took 3 bases from V and 7 from J; bases not matched to a gene: 3. Germline CDR1 and CDR2: SGHRS and YFSETQ. The CDR3 totals 15 residues. The CDR3 loop is CASSSGLAGENEQFF. CDR3 coding DNA: TGCGCCAGCAGCTCGGGACTAGCGGGAGAGAATGAGCAGTTCTTC. The complete variable domain, with remaining parts taken from reference TRBV5-1 and TRBJ2-1, reads KAGVTQTPRYLIKTRGQQVTLSCSPISGHRSVSWYQQTPGQGLQFLFEYFSETQRNKGNFPGRFSGRQFSNSRSEMNVSTLELGDSALYLCASSSGLAGENEQFFGPGTRLTVL.

The chain couples TRBV7-3 to TRBJ2-7; 9 bases agree with TRBD2. After removal of 4 bases from V and 6 bases from J, the junction contained 7 bases not matched to a gene. CDR1 is SGHTA, CDR2 FQGTGA, per germline. This CDR3 is built from 14 residues. In nucleotides, the CDR3 is TGTGCCAGCAGCTCCAGCGGGGGGCCCCGCGAGCAGTACTTC. It specifies CASSSSGGPREQYF.

The chain recombines TRBV6-4 with TRBJ2-1; 10 bases are shared with TRBD2. V shed 10 bases, J shed 2 bases, and the junction held 8 bases outside the gene matches. The CDR3 is 15 amino acids. CDR1 is MRHNA and CDR2 is SNTAGT in the germline V gene. CDR3 bases: TGTGCCACCCGTTCCCTAGCGGGGGCCTACAATGAGCAGTTCTTC. Translating it yields CATRSLAGAYNEQFF.

The chain combines TRBV7-2 with TRBJ2-3; TRBD2 aligns across 7 bases. The germline V gene encodes CDR1 SGHTA and CDR2 FQGNSA. V lost 5 bases, J lost 2 bases, and 10 bases stayed unmatched. The CDR3 loop spans 16 amino acids. CDR3 residues: CASSPQLRGYTDTQYF. CDR3 DNA: TGTGCCAGCAGCCCCCAGTTGCGGGGGTACACAGATACGCAGTATTTT. Variable domain in full (rest from reference TRBV7-2 and TRBJ2-3): GAGVSQSPSNKVTEKGKDVELRCDPISGHTALYWYRQSLGQGLEFLIYFQGNSAPDKSGLPSDRFSAERTGGSVSTLTIQRTQQEDSAVYLCASSPQLRGYTDTQYFGPGTRLTVL.

The chain recombines TRBV7-2 with TRBJ2-1, with 9 bases that match TRBD2. V shed 1 base, J shed 8 bases, and the junction held 9 bases outside the gene matches. The V gene's germline CDR1 is SGHTA and CDR2 FQGNSA. This CDR3 spans 16 amino acids. CDR3 DNA sequence: TGTGCCAGCAGCTTAGAGTTGGCTAGCGGGATCTATGAGCAGTTCTTC. This gives the protein CASSLELASGIYEQFF.

The V gene is TRBV5-1, the J gene TRBJ2-5, with D uncertain. There are 16 residues in the CDR3. Germline values: CDR1 SGHRS, CDR2 YFSETQ. V was trimmed by 0 bases and J by 2 bases, leaving 14 bases between them. DNA of the CDR3: TGCGCCAGCAGCTTGGGGGCGGTAGACGGACAAGAGACCCAGTACTTC. This encodes CASSLGAVDGQETQYF.

This clone has just a few counts. The chain has TRBV6-5 and TRBJ2-7; 7 bases agree with TRBD2. Germline CDR1 reads MNHEY; CDR2 reads SVGAGI. J was trimmed by 4 bases and V by 0 bases; bases with no gene match: 9. The length of the CDR3 is 16 residues. The CDR3 protein is CASSYSRWASGYEQYF. In DNA, the CDR3 is TGTGCCAGCAGTTACTCTCGTTGGGCTAGCGGTTACGAGCAGTACTTC.

This rearrangement joins TRBV5-8 to TRBJ2-7; D remains unclear. V lost 0 bases and J lost 4, with 5 bases in between. Germline assignment: CDR1 SGHTS and CDR2 YDEGEE. The CDR3 length is 12 residues. For the CDR3, the DNA is TGTGCCAGCAGCTTGGGCTTTTACGAGCAGTACTTC. Translated: CASSLGFYEQYF.

The chain recombines TRBV6-1 with TRBJ2-1; D gene unclear. Germline loops: CDR1 MNHNS, CDR2 SASEGT. V was trimmed by 2 bases and J by 3 bases, leaving 5 bases between them. The CDR3 loop spans 13 amino acids. In nucleotides, the CDR3 is TGTGCCAGCAGTGAACTAGTCTACAATGAGCAGTTCTTC. Encoded protein: CASSELVYNEQFF.

The J gene is TRBJ2-4, the V gene TRBV5-4, with 10 positions matching TRBD2. Germline-derived CDR1 and CDR2 are SGHNT and YYREEE (reference sequence). Trimming removed 2 bases from V and 3 bases from J; junction bases left unmatched: 5. This CDR3 has 16 amino acids. CDR3 residues: CASSFASGGLKNIQYF. CDR3 DNA: TGTGCCAGCAGCTTCGCTAGCGGGGGCCTCAAAAACATTCAGTACTTC.

The chain's CDR3 is CASSPFRDTYYNEQFF. The CDR3 nucleotides read TGTGCCAGCAGCCCGTTCCGGGACACCTACTACAATGAGCAGTTCTTC. The chain has TRBV5-5 and TRBJ2-1; D might be TRBD1 (6 bases). Germline CDR1 is SGHKS and CDR2 is YYEKEE (reference sequence). CDR3 size: 16 residues. Deletions cut 4 bases from V and 3 bases from J, with 17 bases between.

The genes are TRBV9 and TRBJ2-5; 11 positions agree with TRBD2. V shed 3 bases and J 2 bases; nucleotides not matched to a gene: 3. Germline V lookup: CDR1 SGDLS, CDR2 YYNGEE. This CDR3 is built from 15 residues. The CDR3 is CASSATSGRQETQYF. The CDR3 DNA sequence: TGTGCCAGCAGCGCAACTAGCGGGAGACAAGAGACCCAGTACTTC.

This clone was picked up one time. The chain recombines TRBV10-3 with TRBJ2-1; possible D gene TRBD2, 5 bases. The V end lost 2 bases, the J end lost 7 bases, and 9 bases lay between the germline ends. CDR1 ENHRY and CDR2 SYGVKD come from the germline V gene. The CDR3 covers 13 residues. The CDR3 loop is CAISELRGNEQFF. The DNA of the CDR3 is TGTGCCATCAGTGAGCTCCGGGGAAATGAGCAGTTCTTC.

The chain recombines TRBV11-2 with TRBJ1-1; TRBD1 is a possible D gene (5 bases). CDR3 length equals 13 residues. Per the germline V gene, CDR1 is SGHAT and CDR2 is FQNNGV. V lost 3 bases to trimming and J lost 5 bases, with 10 bases between them. The chain's CDR3 is CASSLYRRTEAFF. CDR3 sequence (DNA): TGTGCCAGCAGCTTGTACAGGCGGACTGAAGCTTTCTTT.

The sample holds one count of this clone. The V call is TRBV10-3, the J call TRBJ2-7; D might be TRBD1 (6 bases). CDR1 and CDR2 from the germline V gene are ENHRY and SYGVKD. The ends were cut back, 6 bases at V and 2 bases at J, with 23 bases in the middle. The CDR3 loop spans 17 amino acids. DNA for the CDR3: TGTGCCATCAGCGAGATTTTGGTACGGGACACCCCCTACGAGCAGTACTTC. Translating gives CAISEILVRDTPYEQYF.

This chain links TRBV5-1 with TRBJ2-5, with D possibly matching TRBD1 (6 bases). The germline V and J ends were trimmed by 4 bases and 2 bases, with 18 bases remaining between them. Germline CDR1 reads SGHRS; CDR2 reads YFSETQ. The CDR3 extends over 16 amino acids. CDR3 nucleotide sequence: TGCGCCAGCAGCCCGAGGATAGGGGGTGAACAAGAGACCCAGTACTTC. Protein: CASSPRIGGEQETQYF. Full variable domain (rest looked up from reference TRBV5-1 and TRBJ2-5): KAGVTQTPRYLIKTRGQQVTLSCSPISGHRSVSWYQQTPGQGLQFLFEYFSETQRNKGNFPGRFSGRQFSNSRSEMNVSTLELGDSALYLCASSPRIGGEQETQYFGPGTRLLVL.

The chain combines TRBV19 with TRBJ2-5; perhaps TRBD1 as D (7 bases). Trimming removed 2 bases from V and 3 bases from J, with 10 bases in between. This CDR3 is 14 amino acids long. Looked up from germline, CDR1 is LNHDA and CDR2 is SQIVND (reference sequence). CDR3 sequence: CASSIQGGKETQYF. As DNA, the CDR3 is TGTGCCAGTAGTATACAGGGGGGAAAAGAGACCCAGTACTTC. Full variable domain (remainder filled in from reference TRBV19 and TRBJ2-5): DGGITQSPKYLFRKEGQNVTLSCEQNLNHDAMYWYRQDPGQGLRLIYYSQIVNDFQKGDIAEGYSVSREKKESFPLTVTSAQKNPTAFYLCASSIQGGKETQYFGPGTRLLVL.

The chain has TRBV19 and TRBJ1-6; 9 bases are a match to TRBD1. The germline CDR1 and CDR2 sequences are LNHDA and SQIVND (reference sequence). The CDR3 has 15 residues. With 5 bases clipped from V and 9 bases from J, the junction kept 8 bases outside the gene matches. CDR3 bases: TGTGCCAGTAGTTTAGGACAGGGGATGAGTTCACCCCTCCACTTT. Its protein is CASSLGQGMSSPLHF.